These 17 T cell receptor beta chains were all obtained from the same sample, sequenced in a study of graft-versus-host responses after intestinal transplantation. The protocol was immunoSEQ multiplex PCR, while the TCRdb copy is restricted to in-frame clones and leaves out a portion. The sample shows about 97,000 clones, approximately 90% of them seen only once. Material: PBMCs, obtained around 68 weeks after intestinal transplant. These receptors all stem from a human patient who received an intestinal transplant, so some T cells may come from the graft donor.

The chain combines TRBV19 with TRBJ1-1; D unresolved. This CDR3 has 13 amino acids. The V end lost 3 bases, the J end lost 0 bases, and 5 bases lay between the germline ends. Germline assignment: CDR1 LNHDA and CDR2 SQIVND (reference sequence). The CDR3 sequence: CASSISLNTEAFF. For the CDR3, the DNA is TGTGCCAGTAGTATCAGTCTGAACACTGAAGCTTTCTTT.

The genes are TRBV25-1 and TRBJ1-4; 9 bases line up with TRBD1. Trimming took 1 base from V and 5 from J; bases not matched to a gene: 2. The CDR3 totals 15 residues. Germline V gene data show CDR1 as MGHDK and CDR2 as SYGVNS. CDR3 loop: CASSEWGTGNEKLFF. CDR3 sequence (DNA): TGTGCCAGCAGTGAATGGGGGACAGGGAATGAAAAACTGTTTTTT.

V gene TRBV6-5 combines with J gene TRBJ2-5, with no clear D. Germline V gives CDR1 MNHEY, CDR2 SVGAGI. The CDR3 loop spans 13 amino acids. Trimming stripped 2 bases from V and 4 bases from J, with 8 bases between. The DNA for the CDR3 is TGTGCCAGCAGTTACGATCACCGAGAGACCCAGTACTTC. Protein product: CASSYDHRETQYF.

The chain uses TRBV13 and TRBJ2-5; D might be TRBD1 or TRBD2, each matching 5 bases. CDR3 length equals 14 residues. Trimming removed 5 bases from V and 1 base from J, with 11 bases in between. The germline CDR1 and CDR2 sequences are PRHDT and FYEKMQ (reference sequence). The CDR3, as DNA: TGTGCCAGCAGCACCAGGGACGGCCAAGAGACCCAGTACTTC. It specifies CASSTRDGQETQYF.

For this clone: One junction end disagrees with the germline gene, perhaps due to a read error. V usage is TRBV4-1 and J usage is TRBJ2-5, with 12 bases lining up with TRBD2. The CDR3 contains 19 residues. The germline V gene encodes CDR1 MGHRA and CDR2 YSYEKL. In DNA form, the CDR3 reads TGCGCCAGCAGCCACCTCACTAGCGGGGGGCCGAGCAGACAAGAGACCCGGTACTTC. It yields the protein CASSHLTSGGPSRQETRYF.

The chain is built from TRBV11-2 and TRBJ1-5; the D gene is possibly TRBD1 (5 bases). The germline V gene has CDR1 SGHAT and CDR2 FQNNGV. There are 14 residues in the CDR3. V dropped 4 bases and J dropped 8 bases, with 15 bases sitting between them. The CDR3 coding sequence is TGTGCCAGCAGCTCGGGACTCCCGGGTGAGCCCCAGCATTTT. Translating gives CASSSGLPGEPQHF. The full variable domain, with the rest looked up from reference TRBV11-2 and TRBJ1-5, is EAGVAQSPRYKIIEKRQSVAFWCNPISGHATLYWYQQILGQGPKLLIQFQNNGVVDDSQLPKDRFSAERLKGVDSTLKIQPAKLEDSAVYLCASSSGLPGEPQHFGDGTRLSIL.

This rearrangement joins TRBV27 to TRBJ2-2; TRBD1 matches at 7 bases. J was trimmed by 2 bases and V by 6 bases; bases with no gene match: 6. CDR3 length: 15 amino acids. Per the germline V gene, CDR1 is MNHEY and CDR2 is SMNVEV (reference sequence). In nucleotides, the CDR3 is TGTGCCAGCAGCCGGGACAGCCTAAACACCGGGGAGCTGTTTTTT. Encoded protein: CASSRDSLNTGELFF.

Concerning this clone: Germline is not matched at one junction end, which may reflect a read error. The sample has other DNA sequences that encode this CDR3 too. This rearrangement joins TRBV5-1 to TRBJ2-7; 7 positions match TRBD1. The CDR3 is 14 residues long. Germline V gives CDR1 SGHRS, CDR2 YFSETQ. The CDR3 DNA reads as TGCGCCAGCAGCGACGACAGGGCAAATAACGAGCAATACTTC. Translated: CASSDDRANNEQYF.

The rearrangement links TRBV6-4 to TRBJ2-1; the match to TRBD1 covers 10 bases. The CDR3 length is 15 residues. J gave up 5 bases and V 4 bases, and 5 bases lay outside the gene matches. Germline CDR1 is MRHNA and CDR2 is SNTAGT. As DNA, the CDR3 is TGTGCCAGCAGTGGAGGGACAGGGGTCGACAATGAGCAGTTCTTC. Protein: CASSGGTGVDNEQFF.

In its sample, this clone was seen once. The chain has TRBV4-1 and TRBJ1-4; a weak D match, TRBD1 (6 bases). V lost 0 bases and J lost 4, with 18 bases in between. CDR1 and CDR2 (germline): MGHRA, YSYEKL. The length of the CDR3 is 18 residues. The CDR3 DNA reads as TGCGCCAGCAGCCAAGATAGGGGGTCGTCCCACATTAATGAAAAACTGTTTTTT. Amino acid sequence: CASSQDRGSSHINEKLFF.

This clone was observed once. V gene TRBV7-9 combines with J gene TRBJ2-1; D perhaps matches TRBD1 (5 bases). Germline loops: CDR1 SEHNR, CDR2 FQNEAQ (reference sequence). The CDR3 totals 14 residues. V was pared by 5 bases and J by 3 bases, with 11 bases between. In DNA, the CDR3 is TGTGCCAGCAGCACCCCCGACAGCTACAATGAGCAGTTCTTC. This translates into CASSTPDSYNEQFF. The full variable domain, with the rest looked up from reference TRBV7-9 and TRBJ2-1, is DTGVSQNPRHKITKRGQNVTFRCDPISEHNRLYWYRQTLGQGPEFLTYFQNEAQLEKSRLLSDRFSAERPKGSFSTLEIQRTEQGDSAMYLCASSTPDSYNEQFFGPGTRLTVL.

The gene calls are TRBV9 and TRBJ1-3; 10 positions agree with TRBD1. CDR1 is SGDLS and CDR2 is YYNGEE in the germline V gene. V was clipped by 2 bases and J by 4 bases; unmatched bases: 6. CDR3 length: 16 amino acids. In DNA form, the CDR3 reads TGTGCCAGCAGCGTTGACAGGGGGCTCGGAGGAAACACCATATATTTT. Amino acid sequence: CASSVDRGLGGNTIYF.

This chain connects TRBV6-5 to TRBJ1-2, with a weak D call TRBD1 (5 bases). Germline CDR1 MNHEY, CDR2 SVGAGI. There are 15 residues in the CDR3. V was shortened by 7 bases and J by 4 bases, with 19 bases between the two germline ends. In DNA form, the CDR3 reads TGTGCCAGCACCGGGGCCGCCTTGGGGTCCTATGGCTACACCTTC. It is translated as CASTGAALGSYGYTF.

This clone was counted between two and nine times. The chain uses TRBV7-9 and TRBJ1-3; D is unresolved. Germline V gene sequence: CDR1 SEHNR, CDR2 FQNEAQ (reference sequence). This CDR3 is 15 amino acids long. With 1 base removed from V and 2 bases from J, the gap between germline ends came to 9 bases. CDR3 protein: CASSLVTVTGNTIYF. The CDR3 bases are TGTGCCAGCAGCTTAGTCACTGTCACTGGAAACACCATATATTTT.

CDR3 bases: TGTGCCAGTAGCGACGGGCCGGTCTCCTACGAGCAGTACTTC. Translating gives CASSDGPVSYEQYF. The chain uses TRBV19 and TRBJ2-7; D is undetermined. The CDR3 runs 14 residues. CDR1 and CDR2 from the germline V gene are LNHDA and SQIVND (reference sequence). With 6 bases removed from V and 0 bases from J, the gap between germline ends came to 12 bases. Combining the CDR3 with reference TRBV19 and TRBJ2-7 gives the whole variable domain DGGITQSPKYLFRKEGQNVTLSCEQNLNHDAMYWYRQDPGQGLRLIYYSQIVNDFQKGDIAEGYSVSREKKESFPLTVTSAQKNPTAFYLCASSDGPVSYEQYFGPGTRLTVT.

The chain combines TRBV7-2 with TRBJ2-1; D gene unclear. This CDR3 has 12 residues. CDR1 is SGHTA and CDR2 is FQGNSA in the germline V gene. The germline V and J ends were trimmed by 5 bases and 5 bases, with 7 bases remaining between them. CDR3 region: CASSPTHNEQFF. The CDR3, as DNA: TGTGCCAGCAGCCCGACACACAATGAGCAGTTCTTC.

The table lists this clone with a count of one. The chain is built from TRBV18 and TRBJ2-1; 7 bases fit TRBD2. V trimming: 3 bases; J trimming: 6 bases; junction bases outside the gene matches: 8. This CDR3 is 15 amino acids long. Germline V gene data show CDR1 as KGHSH and CDR2 as LQKENI. This CDR3 is CASSPGGTRANEQFF. CDR3 sequence (DNA): TGTGCCAGCTCACCGGGGGGGACCAGGGCCAATGAGCAGTTCTTC.